Detailed here is one TCR beta chain. Antigen unknown. This record comes from a study of T cells in Graves' hyperthyroidism and ophthalmopathy. General study points: Within blood appeared most thyroid clonotypes that had expanded above 0.001.

Using RNA transcripts as the source, TCR beta CDR3 regions were amplified. First-round RT-PCR of the TCR CDR3 relied on the HTBI primer set. TCRdb used MiXCR to reprocess the multiplex PCR reads, holding one entry per CDR3 protein. The sample holds about half a million distinct CDR3 sequences, roughly a quarter seen once. The CDR3 length is 14 residues. Trimming shortened V by 1 base and J by 5 bases, and 12 bases separated the two germline ends. Looked up from germline, CDR1 is SGHTA and CDR2 is FQGNSA. Each ophthalmopathy patient scored at least 3 on the Clinical Activity Score and at least 4 on NOSPECS grade, with duration under 3 months. Each 10 ml fresh peripheral blood draw supplied the PBMCs.

This receptor was identified in a young woman with Graves' ophthalmopathy. The chain combines TRBV7-2 with TRBJ2-7, with D maybe TRBD1 (6 bases). Specimen: blood. CDR3 nucleotides: TGTGCCAGCAGCTTAGTCCAGGGGTTCCACGAGCAGTACTTC. Translation gives CASSLVQGFHEQYF.